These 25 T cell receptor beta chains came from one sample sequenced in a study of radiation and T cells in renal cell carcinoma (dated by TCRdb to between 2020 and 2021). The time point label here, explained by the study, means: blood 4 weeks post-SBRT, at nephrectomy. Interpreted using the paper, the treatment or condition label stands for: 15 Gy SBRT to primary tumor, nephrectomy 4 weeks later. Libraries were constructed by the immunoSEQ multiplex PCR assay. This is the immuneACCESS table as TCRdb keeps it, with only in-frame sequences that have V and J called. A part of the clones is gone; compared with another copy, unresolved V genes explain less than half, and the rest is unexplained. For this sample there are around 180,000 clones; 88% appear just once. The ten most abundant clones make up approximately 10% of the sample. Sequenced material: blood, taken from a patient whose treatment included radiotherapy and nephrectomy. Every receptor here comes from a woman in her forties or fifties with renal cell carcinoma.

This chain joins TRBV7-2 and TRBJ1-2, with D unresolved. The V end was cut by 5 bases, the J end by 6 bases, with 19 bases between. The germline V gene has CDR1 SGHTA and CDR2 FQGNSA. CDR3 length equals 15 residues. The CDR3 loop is CASSTRGGERNGYTF. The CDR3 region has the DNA TGTGCCAGCAGCACCCGGGGAGGCGAGCGGAATGGCTACACCTTC.

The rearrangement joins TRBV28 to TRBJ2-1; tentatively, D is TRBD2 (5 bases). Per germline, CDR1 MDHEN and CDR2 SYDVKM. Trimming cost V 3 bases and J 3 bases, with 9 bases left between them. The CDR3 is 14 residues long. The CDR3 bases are TGTGCCAGCAGTTTGGGGAGAGACTACAATGAGCAGTTCTTC. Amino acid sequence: CASSLGRDYNEQFF.

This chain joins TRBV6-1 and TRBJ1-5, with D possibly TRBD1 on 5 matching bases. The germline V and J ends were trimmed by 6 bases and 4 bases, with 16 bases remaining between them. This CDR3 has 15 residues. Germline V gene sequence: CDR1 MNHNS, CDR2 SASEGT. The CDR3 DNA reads TGTGCCAGCAGATCAGGAAGGGGAGATAATCAGCCCCAGCATTTT. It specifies CASRSGRGDNQPQHF.

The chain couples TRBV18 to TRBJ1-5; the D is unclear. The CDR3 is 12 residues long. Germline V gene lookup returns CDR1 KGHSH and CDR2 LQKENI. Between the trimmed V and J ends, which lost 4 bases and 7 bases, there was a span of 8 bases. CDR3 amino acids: CASSRTGQPQHF. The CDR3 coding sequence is TGTGCCAGCTCACGGACCGGGCAGCCCCAGCATTTT.

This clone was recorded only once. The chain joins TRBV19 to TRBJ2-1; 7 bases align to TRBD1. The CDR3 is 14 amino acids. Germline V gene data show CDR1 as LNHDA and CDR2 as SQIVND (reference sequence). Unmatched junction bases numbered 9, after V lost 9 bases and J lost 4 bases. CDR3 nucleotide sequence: TGTGCCAGCTCAAAAGGGGGCCGGTACAATGAGCAGTTCTTC. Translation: CASSKGGRYNEQFF.

CDR3 sequence: CASSFWAGGYEQYF. Written as DNA, the CDR3 is TGTGCCAGCAGTTTCTGGGCAGGGGGCTACGAGCAGTACTTC. The genes are TRBV28 and TRBJ2-7; 7 nucleotides agree with TRBD1. The CDR3 is 14 residues long. V shed 3 bases and J 3 bases; nucleotides not matched to a gene: 5. The germline CDR1 and CDR2 sequences are MDHEN and SYDVKM.

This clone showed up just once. The CDR3 here is CASSLAAGGTDTQYF. The CDR3 bases are TGCGCCAGCAGCTTGGCGGCGGGGGGCACAGATACGCAGTATTTT. The chain carries TRBV5-1 and TRBJ2-3, with 7 positions matching TRBD2. Per germline, CDR1 SGHRS and CDR2 YFSETQ. V lost 0 bases to trimming and J lost 1 base; unmatched junction nucleotides: 2. The CDR3 is 15 residues long.

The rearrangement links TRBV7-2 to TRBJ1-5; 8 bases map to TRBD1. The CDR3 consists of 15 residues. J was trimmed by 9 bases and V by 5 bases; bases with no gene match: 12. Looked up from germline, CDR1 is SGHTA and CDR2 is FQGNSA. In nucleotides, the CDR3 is TGTGCCAGCAGCCCCGGACAGGGCCTAGATGGGCCCCAGCATTTT. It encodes CASSPGQGLDGPQHF.

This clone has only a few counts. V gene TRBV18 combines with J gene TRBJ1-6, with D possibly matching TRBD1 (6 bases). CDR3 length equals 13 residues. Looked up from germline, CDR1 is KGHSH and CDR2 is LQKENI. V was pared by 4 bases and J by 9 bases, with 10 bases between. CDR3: CASSQGGISPLHF. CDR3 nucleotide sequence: TGTGCCAGCTCACAAGGGGGGATTTCACCCCTCCACTTT.

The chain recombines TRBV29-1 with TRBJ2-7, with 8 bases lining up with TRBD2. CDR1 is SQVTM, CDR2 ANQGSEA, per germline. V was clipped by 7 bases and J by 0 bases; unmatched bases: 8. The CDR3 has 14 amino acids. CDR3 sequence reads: CSADGGTSSYEQYF. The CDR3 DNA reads TGCAGCGCCGACGGGGGGACTAGCTCCTACGAGCAGTACTTC.

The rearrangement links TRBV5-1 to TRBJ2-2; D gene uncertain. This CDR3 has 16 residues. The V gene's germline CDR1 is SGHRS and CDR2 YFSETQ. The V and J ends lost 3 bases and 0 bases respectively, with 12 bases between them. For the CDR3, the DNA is TGCGCCAGCAGCTCGCAGCGAACACCGAACACCGGGGAGCTGTTTTTT. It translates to CASSSQRTPNTGELFF.

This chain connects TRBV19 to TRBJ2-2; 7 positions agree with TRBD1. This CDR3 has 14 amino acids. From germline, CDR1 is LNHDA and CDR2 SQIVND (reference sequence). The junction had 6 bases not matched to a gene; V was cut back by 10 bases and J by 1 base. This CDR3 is CATRDSRNTGELFF. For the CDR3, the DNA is TGTGCCACCCGGGACAGCCGGAACACCGGGGAGCTGTTTTTT.

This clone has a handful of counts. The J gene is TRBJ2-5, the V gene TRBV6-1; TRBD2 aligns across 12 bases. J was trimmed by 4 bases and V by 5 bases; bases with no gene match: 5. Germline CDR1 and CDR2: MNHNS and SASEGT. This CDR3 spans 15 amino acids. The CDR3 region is CASSRLAGELETQYF. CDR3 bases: TGTGCCAGCAGTCGACTAGCGGGGGAATTAGAGACCCAGTACTTC.

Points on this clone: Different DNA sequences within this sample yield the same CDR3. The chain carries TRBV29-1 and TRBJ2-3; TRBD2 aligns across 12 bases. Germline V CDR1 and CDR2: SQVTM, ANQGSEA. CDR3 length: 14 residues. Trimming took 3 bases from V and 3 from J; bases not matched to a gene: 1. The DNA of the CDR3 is TGCAGCGTTGACGGACTAGCGGGGACAGATACGCAGTATTTT. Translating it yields CSVDGLAGTDTQYF.

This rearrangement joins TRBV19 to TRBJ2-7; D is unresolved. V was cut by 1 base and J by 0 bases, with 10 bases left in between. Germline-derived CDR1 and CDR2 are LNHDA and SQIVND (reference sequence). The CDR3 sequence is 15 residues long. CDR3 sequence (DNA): TGTGCCAGTAGTATAGTCCGAGGTCCCTCCTACGAGCAGTACTTC. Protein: CASSIVRGPSYEQYF.

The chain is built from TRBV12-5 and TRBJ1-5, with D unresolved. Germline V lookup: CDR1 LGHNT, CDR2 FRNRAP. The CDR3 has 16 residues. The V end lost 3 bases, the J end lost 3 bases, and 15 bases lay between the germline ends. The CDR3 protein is CASGFGPAELNQPQHF. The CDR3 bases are TGTGCTAGTGGTTTTGGGCCAGCGGAACTCAATCAGCCCCAGCATTTT.

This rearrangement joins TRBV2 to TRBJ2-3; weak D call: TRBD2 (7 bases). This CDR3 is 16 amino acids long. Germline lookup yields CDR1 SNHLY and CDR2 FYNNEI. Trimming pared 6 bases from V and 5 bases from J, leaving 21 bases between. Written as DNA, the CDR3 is TGTGCCAGCAGCAGAAGGGGGGGCCGGGGCGTAGATACGCAGTATTTT. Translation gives CASSRRGGRGVDTQYF.

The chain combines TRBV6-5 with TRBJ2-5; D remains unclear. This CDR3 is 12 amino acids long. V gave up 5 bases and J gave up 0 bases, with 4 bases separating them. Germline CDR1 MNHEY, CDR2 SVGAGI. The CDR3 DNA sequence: TGTGCCAGCAGTCGGAACCAAGAGACCCAGTACTTC. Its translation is CASSRNQETQYF.

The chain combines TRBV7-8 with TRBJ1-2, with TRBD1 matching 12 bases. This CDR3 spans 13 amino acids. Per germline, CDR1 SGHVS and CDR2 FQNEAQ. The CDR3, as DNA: TGTGTTGGGACGGGACAGGGGGCGGTTGGCTACACCTTC. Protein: CVGTGQGAVGYTF.

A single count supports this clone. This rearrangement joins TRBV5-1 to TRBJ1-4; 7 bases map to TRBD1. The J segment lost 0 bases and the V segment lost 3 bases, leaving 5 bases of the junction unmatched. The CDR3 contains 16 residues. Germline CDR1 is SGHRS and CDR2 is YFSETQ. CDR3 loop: CASSWGQFSTNEKLFF. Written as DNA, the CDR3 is TGCGCCAGCAGCTGGGGACAGTTCTCAACTAATGAAAAACTGTTTTTT.

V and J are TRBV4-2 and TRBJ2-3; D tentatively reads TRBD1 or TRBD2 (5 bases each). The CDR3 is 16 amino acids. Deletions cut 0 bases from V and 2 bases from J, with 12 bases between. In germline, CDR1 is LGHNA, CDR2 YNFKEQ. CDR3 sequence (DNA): TGTGCCAGCAGCCAAGATTGGGACCACAACACAGATACGCAGTATTTT. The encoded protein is CASSQDWDHNTDTQYF.

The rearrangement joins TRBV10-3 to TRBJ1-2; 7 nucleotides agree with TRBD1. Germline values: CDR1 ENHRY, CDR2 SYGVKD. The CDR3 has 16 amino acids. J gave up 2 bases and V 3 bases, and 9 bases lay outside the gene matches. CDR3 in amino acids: CAISDSRQGANYGYTF. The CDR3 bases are TGTGCCATCAGTGACTCGAGACAGGGAGCCAACTATGGCTACACCTTC.

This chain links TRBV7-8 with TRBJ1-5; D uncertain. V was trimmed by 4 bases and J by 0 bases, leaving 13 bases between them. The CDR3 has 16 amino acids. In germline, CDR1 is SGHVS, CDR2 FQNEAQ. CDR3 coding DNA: TGTGCCAGCAGCTCGTCAAGGGTCTATAGCAATCAGCCCCAGCATTTT. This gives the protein CASSSSRVYSNQPQHF.

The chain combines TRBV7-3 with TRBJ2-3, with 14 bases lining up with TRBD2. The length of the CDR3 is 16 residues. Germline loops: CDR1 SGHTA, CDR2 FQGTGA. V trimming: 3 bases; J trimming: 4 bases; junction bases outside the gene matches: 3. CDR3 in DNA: TGTGCCAGCAGCTTGGGACTAGCGGGGGCTGCAGATACGCAGTATTTT. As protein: CASSLGLAGAADTQYF.

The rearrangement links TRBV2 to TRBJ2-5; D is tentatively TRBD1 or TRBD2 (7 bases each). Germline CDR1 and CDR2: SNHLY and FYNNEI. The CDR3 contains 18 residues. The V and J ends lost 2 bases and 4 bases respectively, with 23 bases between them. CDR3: CASSERGVGGGVRETQYF. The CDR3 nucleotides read TGTGCCAGCAGTGAACGGGGGGTTGGAGGGGGCGTTCGAGAGACCCAGTACTTC.